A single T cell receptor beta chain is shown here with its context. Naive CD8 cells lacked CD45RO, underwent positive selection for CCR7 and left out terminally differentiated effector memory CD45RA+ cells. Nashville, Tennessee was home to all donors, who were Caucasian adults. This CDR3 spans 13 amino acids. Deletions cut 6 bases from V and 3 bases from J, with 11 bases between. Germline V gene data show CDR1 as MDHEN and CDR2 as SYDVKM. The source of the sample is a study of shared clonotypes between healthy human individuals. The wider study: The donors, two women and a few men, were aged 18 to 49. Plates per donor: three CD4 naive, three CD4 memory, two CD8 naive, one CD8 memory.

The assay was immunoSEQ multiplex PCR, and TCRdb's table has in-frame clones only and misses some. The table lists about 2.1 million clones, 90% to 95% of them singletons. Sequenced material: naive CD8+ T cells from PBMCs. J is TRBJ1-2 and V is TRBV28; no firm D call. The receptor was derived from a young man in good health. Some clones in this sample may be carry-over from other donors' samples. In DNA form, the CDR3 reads TGTGCCAGCAGATCGGGAGGGTACTATGGCTACACCTTC. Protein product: CASRSGGYYGYTF.